The 15 T cell receptor beta chains below all came from one sample that was sequenced in a study of regulatory T cells in long-lasting Graves disease. Time point given: persistent/refractory GD, antithyroid drugs over 5 years with positive TRAb. Preparation of the TCR library used RNA extracted from PBMCs. TCR beta libraries were built with iRepertoire HTBI primers and Arm-PCR of CDR3 regions. TCRdb redid the calling of the multiplex PCR reads with MiXCR, one entry per CDR3 protein. The sample lists hundreds of thousands of distinct CDR3 sequences, less than 25% occurring once. This material consisted of peripheral blood mononuclear cells (PBMCs), taken when the disease was refractory, from a patient treated with antithyroid drugs. These receptors all come from a female donor with Graves disease.

With regard to this clonotype: Since no conserved phenylalanine or tryptophan closes the CDR3, a read error is the likely cause. The chain carries TRBV6-1 and TRBJ2-7, with TRBD1 identical over 8 bases. This CDR3 contains 13 residues. V lost 4 bases, J lost 1 base, and 0 bases stayed unmatched. Germline assignment: CDR1 MNHNS and CDR2 SASEGT. The CDR3 loop reads CASSGTGSYEQYL. The CDR3 coding sequence is TGTGCCAGCAGTGGGACAGGGTCCTACGAGCAGTACCTC.

This chain links TRBV7-2 with TRBJ2-1; D gene uncertain. V lost 1 base and J lost 11, with 9 bases in between. Germline-derived CDR1 and CDR2 are SGHTA and FQGNSA. The CDR3 consists of 12 residues. DNA for the CDR3: TGTGCCAGCAGCTTAGTGGGCAGACAGCAGTTCTTC. Residues: CASSLVGRQQFF.

The chain links TRBV29-1 to TRBJ2-6; a possible D gene is TRBD2 (5 bases). Trimming removed 4 bases from V and 0 bases from J, with 16 bases in between. The CDR3 loop spans 17 amino acids. The germline V gene encodes CDR1 SQVTM and CDR2 ANQGSEA. This chain's CDR3 is CSVGRAVPSSGANVLTF. The DNA of the CDR3 is TGCAGCGTTGGGCGAGCGGTCCCTAGCTCTGGGGCCAACGTCCTGACTTTC.

V and J are TRBV6-1 and TRBJ2-1, with TRBD2 matching over 8 bases. The V gene end was trimmed by 4 bases and the J gene end by 2 bases; junction bases not matched to a gene: 7. The CDR3 sequence is 16 residues long. Germline V gene data show CDR1 as MNHNS and CDR2 as SASEGT. CDR3 in amino acids: CASSGQIAGPYNEQFF. The CDR3, as DNA: TGTGCCAGCAGTGGGCAAATAGCGGGGCCCTACAATGAGCAGTTCTTC.

At least ten counts were recorded for this clonotype. The chain is built from TRBV20-1 and TRBJ2-7; D remains ambiguous. The V end was cut by 0 bases, the J end by 5 bases, with 11 bases between. Germline V gives CDR1 DFQATT, CDR2 SNEGSKA (reference sequence). The CDR3 loop spans 13 amino acids. Here the CDR3 DNA reads TGCAGTGCTAGAGATGAGGCGGAACACGAGCAGTACTTC. Its translation: CSARDEAEHEQYF.

The J gene is TRBJ2-7, the V gene TRBV9; TRBD1 might be the D (5 bases). This CDR3 has 14 amino acids. Trimming took off 3 bases at V and 2 bases at J, with 12 bases between the two ends. The V gene's germline CDR1 is SGDLS and CDR2 YYNGEE. The CDR3 is CASSGQGNPYEQYF. The CDR3 region has the DNA TGTGCCAGCAGCGGGCAGGGTAATCCCTACGAGCAGTACTTC. Based on the CDR3 plus reference TRBV9 and TRBJ2-7, the full variable domain is DSGVTQTPKHLITATGQRVTLRCSPRSGDLSVYWYQQSLDQGLQFLIQYYNGEERAKGNILERFSAQQFPDLHSELNLSSLELGDSALYFCASSGQGNPYEQYFGPGTRLTVT.

The chain employs TRBV7-6 and TRBJ2-1; TRBD2 matches 7 bases. Germline loops: CDR1 SGHVS, CDR2 FNYEAQ. Trimming cost V 1 base and J 5 bases; bases outside gene matches: 2. The CDR3 runs to 14 residues. In DNA, the CDR3 is TGTGCCAGCAGCTTAGAAGCGGGACACAATGAGCAGTTCTTC. It yields the protein CASSLEAGHNEQFF.

Turning to this clonotype: Since a much larger clone is just one base distant, this may be a read error. The gene calls are TRBV12-3 or TRBV12-4 and TRBJ1-5; D is possibly TRBD1 (6 bases). V lost 5 bases, J lost 2 bases, and 13 bases lay in between. The CDR3 is made up of 15 amino acids. Written as DNA, the CDR3 is TGTGCCAGCAGTCCCTGGGAGGGGGGCAATCAGCCCCAGCATTTT. It yields the protein CASSPWEGGNQPQHF.

The J gene is TRBJ2-2, the V gene TRBV11-2; D remains unclear. Between the trimmed V and J ends, which lost 5 bases and 6 bases, there was a span of 13 bases. The CDR3 extends over 14 amino acids. CDR1 is SGHAT and CDR2 is FQNNGV in the germline V gene. CDR3 coding DNA: TGTGCCAGCAGCAGGGTTTCCGACCCCGGGGAGCTGTTTTTT. The encoded protein is CASSRVSDPGELFF.

This clonotype was recorded at least ten times. This chain joins TRBV29-1 and TRBJ1-1, with a weak D call TRBD1 (6 bases). This CDR3 has 13 amino acids. V was shortened by 7 bases and J by 1 base, with 13 bases between the two germline ends. Per germline, CDR1 SQVTM and CDR2 ANQGSEA. This CDR3 is CSATGTSNTEAFF. CDR3 in DNA: TGCAGCGCCACAGGGACGTCGAACACTGAAGCTTTCTTT.

This clonotype was counted at least ten times. This chain connects TRBV28 to TRBJ2-7; D is ambiguous. The CDR3 runs to 15 residues. CDR1 MDHEN and CDR2 SYDVKM come from the germline V gene. The V end lost 3 bases, the J end lost 1 base, and 13 bases lay between the germline ends. The CDR3: CASSFPIGSSYEQYF. The CDR3 DNA follows: TGTGCCAGCAGTTTCCCAATAGGCAGTTCCTACGAGCAGTACTTC.

This clonotype was picked up many times. The chain has TRBV11-2 and TRBJ2-7; D might be TRBD1 (6 bases). With 5 bases removed from V and 2 bases from J, the gap between germline ends came to 22 bases. Germline V gene data show CDR1 as SGHAT and CDR2 as FQNNGV. This CDR3 is built from 17 residues. The DNA of the CDR3 is TGTGCCAGCAGCCACTATTCCGGGACACGGAAAACCTACGAGCAGTACTTC. This codes for CASSHYSGTRKTYEQYF.

This clonotype came up many times. The J gene is TRBJ1-2, the V gene TRBV12-5; unclear D gene. The germline V gene encodes CDR1 LGHNT and CDR2 FRNRAP. The length of the CDR3 is 16 residues. The V end was cut by 0 bases, the J end by 0 bases, with 11 bases between. The CDR3 protein is CASGLVVSPANYGYTF. Here the CDR3 DNA reads TGTGCTAGTGGTTTGGTAGTGTCTCCTGCTAACTATGGCTACACCTTC.

This clonotype was observed many times. The chain has TRBV6-1 and TRBJ2-7; D unclear. V lost 6 bases and J lost 2, with 20 bases in between. The CDR3 totals 16 residues. The V gene's germline CDR1 is MNHNS and CDR2 SASEGT. The CDR3 DNA is TGTGCCAGCAGGTCCCTAATCCCGGGCAGAGCCTACGAGCAGTACTTC. Translation gives CASRSLIPGRAYEQYF.

The sample holds many counts of this clonotype. CDR3: CASRGLSEGYEQFF. DNA of the CDR3: TGTGCCAGCCGCGGACTTTCGGAGGGGTATGAGCAGTTCTTC. J is TRBJ2-1 and V is TRBV11-2, with D tentatively TRBD2 (6 bases). The CDR3 has 14 amino acids. Trimming removed 8 bases from V and 8 bases from J, with 19 bases in between. The germline V gene encodes CDR1 SGHAT and CDR2 FQNNGV.